Listed below are T cell receptor beta chains from one sample, sequenced in a study of cytomegalovirus exposure and HLA in healthy donors. The repertoire was sequenced with immunoSEQ multiplex PCR; TCRdb's copy has only in-frame clones and lacks some. The profile shows 60,000 to 85,000 clones, 65% to 80% of them singletons. The sequencing input was PBMCs. All receptors come from a male donor in good health and CMV-seropositive. Both conserved end residues are part of each CDR3. The D gene is left open where the match is weak. For some rows the clone size is stated as once, few or many, or as a class when expanded; others skip it.

cdr3_aa cdr3_nt clone_size j_call d_call v_call
CASSSRAGEGNEQFF TGTGCCAGCAGCTCTAGGGCGGGAGAGGGCAATGAGCAGTTCTTC - TRBJ2-1 TRBD2 TRBV7-6
CASSIAQGYEQYF TGTGCCAGTAGTATAGCTCAGGGCTACGAGCAGTACTTC - TRBJ2-7 - TRBV19
CASRRGQGRGTQYF TGTGCCAGCAGGCGCGGACAGGGCAGGGGGACCCAGTACTTC few TRBJ2-5 TRBD1 TRBV6-5
CASSRQGSNQPQHF TGTGCCAGCAGCAGACAGGGTAGCAATCAGCCCCAGCATTTT - TRBJ1-5 TRBD1 TRBV2
CASSVAITGEAFF TGTGCCAGCAGCGTAGCTATAACAGGCGAAGCTTTCTTT once TRBJ1-1 - TRBV9
CASSPLAGGGETQYF TGTGCCAGCAGCCCGCTAGCGGGAGGGGGAGAGACCCAGTACTTC - TRBJ2-5 TRBD2 TRBV5-5
CASSPNGKAGELFF TGTGCCAGCAGCCCCAACGGGAAAGCCGGGGAGCTGTTTTTT - TRBJ2-2 - TRBV7-3
CASSPAGTRSTDTQYF TGTGCCAGCAGCCCAGCCGGGACTAGAAGCACAGATACGCAGTATTTT - TRBJ2-3 TRBD2 TRBV7-2
CASHYGRGASYNEQFF TGTGCCAGCCATTACGGGCGGGGGGCATCCTACAATGAGCAGTTCTTC - TRBJ2-1 TRBD2 TRBV11-2
CASSLGQGYRSGAFF TGTGCCAGCAGCTTAGGACAGGGGTATAGGTCCGGGGCTTTCTTT - TRBJ1-1 TRBD1 TRBV7-2
CASSLEWAGTDNQPQHF TGTGCCAGCAGCTTAGAATGGGCAGGGACAGATAATCAGCCCCAGCATTTT - TRBJ1-5 TRBD1 TRBV7-9
CASSWTEEYNEQFF TGTGCCAGCAGCTGGACAGAGGAATACAATGAGCAGTTCTTC - TRBJ2-1 - TRBV5-4
CASSPGRNTGELFF TGTGCCAGCAGTCCCGGGAGAAACACCGGGGAGCTGTTTTTT once TRBJ2-2 - TRBV2
CASRSSGTGGKGEQYF TGCGCCAGCAGATCCTCCGGGACAGGGGGCAAAGGAGAGCAGTACTTC few TRBJ2-7 TRBD1 TRBV5-1
CAIKDLGTQYF TGTGCCATCAAGGACTTGGGGACCCAGTACTTC - TRBJ2-5 - TRBV10-3
CSSSLGSLPGQPQHF TGTTCCAGCAGCCTTGGGTCCCTCCCAGGTCAGCCCCAGCATTTT - TRBJ1-5 - TRBV7-9
CASSLRGREVTDTQYF TGTGCCAGCAGCCTCCGTGGCAGGGAGGTCACAGATACGCAGTATTTT - TRBJ2-3 - TRBV9
CASSPKGDSDSSGANVLTF TGCGCCAGCAGCCCAAAGGGCGACAGTGATAGCTCTGGGGCCAACGTCCTGACTTTC - TRBJ2-6 - TRBV4-1
CASSQVFLSSNQPQHF TGCGCCAGCAGCCAAGTTTTTTTGAGTAGCAATCAGCCCCAGCATTTT once TRBJ1-5 - TRBV4-1
CSVPGLEQETQYF TGCAGCGTTCCAGGACTGGAGCAAGAGACCCAGTACTTC - TRBJ2-5 - TRBV29-1
CASSYSEGSSGNTIYF TGTGCCAGCAGTTACTCAGAGGGTTCATCTGGAAACACCATATATTTT - TRBJ1-3 - TRBV6-5
CASSYPAVMNTEAFF TGTGCCAGCAGTTACCCCGCAGTTATGAACACTGAAGCTTTCTTT - TRBJ1-1 - TRBV28
CASTASVYQTQYF TGTGCCAGCACCGCTAGCGTCTACCAGACCCAGTACTTC - TRBJ2-5 - TRBV2
CASSLGNLPRSNQPQHF TGTGCCAGCAGCTTAGGAAATCTCCCCAGATCCAATCAGCCCCAGCATTTT - TRBJ1-5 - TRBV7-9
CASSPTPEGYTF TGTGCCAGCTCACCAACCCCGGAGGGCTACACCTTC - TRBJ1-2 - TRBV18
CASSQDFGLAGDSGELFF TGCGCCAGCAGCCAAGATTTCGGACTAGCGGGAGATTCCGGGGAGCTGTTTTTT - TRBJ2-2 TRBD2 TRBV4-1
CASSALTLLGGYTF TGTGCCAGCAGCGCCTTAACCCTCCTCGGGGGCTACACCTTC once TRBJ1-2 - TRBV9
CASSHGQGAAFF TGTGCCAGCAGCCACGGACAGGGGGCAGCTTTCTTT - TRBJ1-1 TRBD1 TRBV6-1
CASNAGTGAYGYTF TGTGCCAGCAACGCCGGGACAGGCGCCTATGGCTACACCTTC - TRBJ1-2 TRBD1 TRBV5-4
CASSLGQTQETQYF TGTGCCAGCAGCTTGGGACAGACGCAAGAGACCCAGTACTTC - TRBJ2-5 - TRBV5-4
CASSSRAGGPRSSYEQYF TGTGCCAGCAGTTCCCGGGCAGGGGGCCCGAGGAGCTCCTACGAGCAGTACTTC few TRBJ2-7 TRBD1 TRBV27
CASSQGQGNYGYTF TGTGCCAGCAGTCAAGGACAGGGGAACTATGGCTACACCTTC - TRBJ1-2 TRBD1 TRBV6-4
CASSPNTRTEAFF TGTGCCAGCAGTCCTAACACGAGGACTGAAGCTTTCTTT - TRBJ1-1 - TRBV28
CASSLGQLNTEAFF TGTGCCAGCTCACTGGGACAGTTGAACACTGAAGCTTTCTTT - TRBJ1-1 TRBD1 TRBV18
CATSRVGQGHQPQHF TGTGCCACCAGCAGAGTCGGACAGGGGCACCAGCCCCAGCATTTT few TRBJ1-5 TRBD1 TRBV15
CASSSRGGMSYNEQFF TGCGCCAGCAGCTCGCGGGGGGGCATGTCCTACAATGAGCAGTTCTTC - TRBJ2-1 TRBD2 TRBV4-3
CASSPLSPRNTEAFF TGTGCCAGCTCACCTTTAAGTCCGAGGAACACTGAAGCTTTCTTT - TRBJ1-1 - TRBV18
CASSPVDSRSGNTIYF TGCGCCAGCAGCCCGGTTGACAGCCGCTCTGGAAACACCATATATTTT - TRBJ1-3 - TRBV5-1
CASSISVDNQPQHF TGTGCCAGTAGTATATCGGTTGACAATCAGCCCCAGCATTTT - TRBJ1-5 - TRBV19
CASSPGQGNQPQHF TGTGCCAGCAGTCCCGGACAGGGCAATCAGCCCCAGCATTTT few TRBJ1-5 TRBD1 TRBV27